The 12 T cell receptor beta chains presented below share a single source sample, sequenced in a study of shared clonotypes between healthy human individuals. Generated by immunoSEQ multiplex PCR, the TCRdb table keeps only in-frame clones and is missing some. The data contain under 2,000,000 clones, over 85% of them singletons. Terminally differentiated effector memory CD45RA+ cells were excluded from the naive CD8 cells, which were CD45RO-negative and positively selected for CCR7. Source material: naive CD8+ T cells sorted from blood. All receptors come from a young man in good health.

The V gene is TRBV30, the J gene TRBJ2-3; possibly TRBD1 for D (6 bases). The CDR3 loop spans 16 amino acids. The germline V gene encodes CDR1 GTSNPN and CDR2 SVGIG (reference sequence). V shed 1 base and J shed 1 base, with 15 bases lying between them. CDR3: CAWSELTGIRTDTQYF. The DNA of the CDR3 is TGTGCCTGGAGTGAACTTACAGGGATACGCACAGATACGCAGTATTTT.

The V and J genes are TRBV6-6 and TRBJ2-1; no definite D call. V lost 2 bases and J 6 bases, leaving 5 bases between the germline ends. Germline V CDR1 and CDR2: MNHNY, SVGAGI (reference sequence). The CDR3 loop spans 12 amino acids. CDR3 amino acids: CASSYTTNEQFF. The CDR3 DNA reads TGTGCCAGCAGTTACACCACCAATGAGCAGTTCTTC.

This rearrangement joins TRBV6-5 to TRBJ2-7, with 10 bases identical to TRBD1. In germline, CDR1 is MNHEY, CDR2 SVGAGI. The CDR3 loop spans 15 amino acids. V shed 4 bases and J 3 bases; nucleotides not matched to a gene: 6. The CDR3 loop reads CASSWGTGVGYEQYF. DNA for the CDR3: TGTGCCAGCAGTTGGGGGACAGGGGTGGGCTACGAGCAGTACTTC.

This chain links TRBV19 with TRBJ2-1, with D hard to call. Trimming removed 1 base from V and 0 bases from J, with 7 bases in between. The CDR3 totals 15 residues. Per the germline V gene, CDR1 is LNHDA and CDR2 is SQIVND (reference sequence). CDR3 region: CASSIVAVSYNEQFF. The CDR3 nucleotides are TGTGCCAGTAGTATAGTCGCGGTCTCCTACAATGAGCAGTTCTTC.

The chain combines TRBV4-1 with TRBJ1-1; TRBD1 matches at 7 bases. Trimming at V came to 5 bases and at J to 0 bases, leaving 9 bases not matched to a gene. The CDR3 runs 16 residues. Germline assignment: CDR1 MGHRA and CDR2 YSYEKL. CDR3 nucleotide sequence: TGCGCCAGCAGCTACAGGGGTACCGGTTTGAACACTGAAGCTTTCTTT. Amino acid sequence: CASSYRGTGLNTEAFF.

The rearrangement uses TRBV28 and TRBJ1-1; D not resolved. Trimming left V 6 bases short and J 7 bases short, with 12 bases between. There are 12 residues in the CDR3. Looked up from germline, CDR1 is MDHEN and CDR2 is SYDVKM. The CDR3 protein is CASREGESEAFF. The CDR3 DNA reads TGTGCCAGCAGGGAGGGAGAAAGTGAAGCTTTCTTT. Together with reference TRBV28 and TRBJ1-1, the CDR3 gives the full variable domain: DVKVTQSSRYLVKRTGEKVFLECVQDMDHENMFWYRQDPGLGLRLIYFSYDVKMKEKGDIPEGYSVSREKKERFSLILESASTNQTSMYLCASREGESEAFFGQGTRLTVV.

This chain's CDR3 is CASSQGPWRGYSYEQYF. DNA for the CDR3: TGTGCCAGCAGCCAAGGACCCTGGAGGGGGTACTCCTACGAGCAGTACTTC. J is TRBJ2-7 and V is TRBV14; D may be TRBD1 or TRBD2 (6 bases each). CDR3 length: 17 residues. Germline CDR1 is SGHDN and CDR2 is FVKESK. Trimming pared 1 base from V and 0 bases from J, leaving 16 bases between. Variable domain in full (rest from reference TRBV14 and TRBJ2-7): EAGVTQFPSHSVIEKGQTVTLRCDPISGHDNLYWYRRVMGKEIKFLLHFVKESKQDESGMPNNRFLAERTGGTYSTLKVQPAELEDSGVYFCASSQGPWRGYSYEQYFGPGTRLTVT.

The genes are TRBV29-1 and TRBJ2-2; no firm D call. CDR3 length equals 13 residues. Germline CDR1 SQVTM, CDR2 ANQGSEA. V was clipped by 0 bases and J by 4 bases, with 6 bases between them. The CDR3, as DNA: TGCAGCGTTGAAGATTTGGTCACCGGGGAGCTGTTTTTT. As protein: CSVEDLVTGELFF.

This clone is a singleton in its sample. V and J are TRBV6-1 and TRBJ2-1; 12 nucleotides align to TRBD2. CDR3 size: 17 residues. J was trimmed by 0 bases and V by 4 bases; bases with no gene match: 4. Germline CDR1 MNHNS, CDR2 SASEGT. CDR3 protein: CASSGTSGISSYNEQFF. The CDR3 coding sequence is TGTGCCAGCAGTGGGACTAGCGGGATTAGCTCCTACAATGAGCAGTTCTTC.

CDR3 nucleotides: TGCGCCAGCAGCCAAGAGGGTTCAAGGTCGGCTGAAGCTTTCTTT. Amino acids: CASSQEGSRSAEAFF. This chain connects TRBV4-1 to TRBJ1-1; no clear D. V lost 0 bases, J lost 6 bases, and 14 bases lay in between. The CDR3 has 15 amino acids. Germline V gives CDR1 MGHRA, CDR2 YSYEKL.

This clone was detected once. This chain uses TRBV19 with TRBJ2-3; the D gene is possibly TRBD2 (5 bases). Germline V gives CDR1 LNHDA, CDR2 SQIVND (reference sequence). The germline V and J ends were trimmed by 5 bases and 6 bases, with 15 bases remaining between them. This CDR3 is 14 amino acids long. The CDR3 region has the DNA TGTGCCAGTAGTCCATTGGCTAGCAGTGATACGCAGTATTTT. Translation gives CASSPLASSDTQYF.

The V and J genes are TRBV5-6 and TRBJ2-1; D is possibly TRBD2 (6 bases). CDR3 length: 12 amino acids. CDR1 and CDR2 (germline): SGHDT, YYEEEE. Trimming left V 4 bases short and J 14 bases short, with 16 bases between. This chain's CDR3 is CASSRLEGSEFF. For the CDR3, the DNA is TGTGCCAGCAGCCGATTGGAGGGATCGGAGTTCTTC.